A single T cell receptor beta chain is shown here with its context. Libraries were prepared by immunoSEQ multiplex PCR; TCRdb keeps only in-frame clonotypes and omits some of them. The sample consists of about 24,000 clones, approximately 90% of them appearing once. Germline lookup yields CDR1 MNHEY and CDR2 SVGAGI. V was pared by 5 bases and J by 0 bases, with 11 bases between. This CDR3 has 14 amino acids. This specimen comes from a study of T cell changes during pregnancy in multiple sclerosis. The source material was CD8+ T cells from peripheral blood mononuclear cells, sampled in the first trimester of pregnancy. The receptor was derived from a female donor in good health, enrolled as a control in a pregnancy study. V gene TRBV6-5 combines with J gene TRBJ2-7; D is possibly TRBD2 (5 bases). CDR3 DNA: TGTGCCAGCAGTGGTCGGGGATCCTCCTACGAGCAGTACTTC. This translates into CASSGRGSSYEQYF.